The 27 T cell receptor beta chains given below trace back to one sample, sequenced in a study of T cell repertoires in cytomegalovirus infection. TCRdb re-analysed the reads in MiXCR, keeping a single row per CDR3 protein. The sample carries 450,000 to 650,000 distinct CDR3 sequences, about 30% recorded once. The sample taken for sequencing was PBMCs. The receptors here all came from a human donor in good health (CMV status not recorded). Some clones in this sample may be carry-over from other donors' samples.

V is TRBV15 and J is TRBJ1-5; D ambiguous. The germline gives CDR1 LNHNV, CDR2 YYDKDF (reference sequence). CDR3 length: 12 residues. Trimming removed 0 bases at V and 6 bases at J, with 3 bases between. The chain's CDR3 is CATSRDSQPQHF. DNA of the CDR3: TGTGCCACCAGCAGAGATAGTCAGCCCCAGCATTTT.

This clonotype has just a few counts. The V call is TRBV24-1, the J call TRBJ2-1, with 11 bases lining up with TRBD2. V trimming: 4 bases; J trimming: 3 bases; junction bases outside the gene matches: 16. Looked up from germline, CDR1 is KGHDR and CDR2 is SFDVKD. The CDR3 totals 20 residues. The CDR3 is CATSDLKRGVGLAVYNEQFF. The CDR3 bases are TGTGCCACCAGTGACCTCAAGAGGGGGGTGGGACTAGCGGTCTACAATGAGCAGTTCTTC.

This clonotype was picked up many times. The chain recombines TRBV7-2 with TRBJ1-1, with a possible D match to TRBD1 (5 bases). The length of the CDR3 is 16 residues. The germline V gene has CDR1 SGHTA and CDR2 FQGNSA. Trimming left V 5 bases short and J 4 bases short, with 20 bases between. This CDR3 reads CASSPSIGTLGTEAFF. For the CDR3, the DNA is TGTGCCAGCAGCCCAAGTATAGGGACCCTGGGCACTGAAGCTTTCTTT.

This sequence joins TRBV10-3 and TRBJ2-7; 12 bases align to TRBD2. The germline CDR1 and CDR2 sequences are ENHRY and SYGVKD. The CDR3 has 13 residues. J gave up 4 bases and V 8 bases, and 3 bases lay outside the gene matches. CDR3: CAIGLAGGYEQYF. The CDR3 DNA sequence: TGTGCCATCGGGCTAGCGGGAGGGTACGAGCAGTACTTC.

Ten or more counts support this clonotype. The chain employs TRBV7-2 and TRBJ2-7; 13 bases fit TRBD2. With 5 bases clipped from V and 2 bases from J, the junction kept 6 bases outside the gene matches. There are 16 residues in the CDR3. Germline V lookup: CDR1 SGHTA, CDR2 FQGNSA. CDR3 nucleotide sequence: TGTGCCAGCAGCAACAGACTAGCGGGAGGCGCCTACGAGCAGTACTTC. As protein: CASSNRLAGGAYEQYF.

This sequence joins TRBV15 and TRBJ1-1, with a tentative D call TRBD1 (6 bases). CDR1 and CDR2 from the germline V gene are LNHNV and YYDKDF (reference sequence). The V and J ends lost 3 bases and 3 bases respectively, with 20 bases between them. The CDR3 consists of 17 residues. The CDR3 nucleotides read TGTGCCACCAGCAGGGAACCAACAGGTCCAGGGGACACTGAAGCTTTCTTT. Its translation is CATSREPTGPGDTEAFF.

J is TRBJ2-5 and V is TRBV23-1; D uncertain. TRBV23-1 is given ORF status, its function remaining uncertain. V was trimmed by 7 bases and J by 4 bases, leaving 4 bases between them. The CDR3 sequence is 10 residues long. CDR3 nucleotides: TGCGCCAGCAAATCAGAGACCCAGTACTTC. Translated, it gives CASKSETQYF.

This clonotype was seen only a few times. The chain recombines TRBV7-2 with TRBJ1-2, with D tentatively TRBD1 (5 bases). This CDR3 is built from 13 residues. Germline V CDR1 and CDR2: SGHTA, FQGNSA. The ends were cut back, 1 base at V and 5 bases at J, with 8 bases in the middle. CDR3 DNA sequence: TGTGCCAGCAGCTTAGAATGGGGGTATGGCTACACCTTC. Amino acid sequence: CASSLEWGYGYTF.

This chain joins TRBV6-2 or TRBV6-3 and TRBJ2-1, with D tentatively TRBD2 (5 bases). This CDR3 has 16 amino acids. Germline V gene lookup returns CDR1 MNHEY and CDR2 SVGEGT. V lost 5 bases to trimming and J lost 8 bases, with 22 bases between them. CDR3 protein: CASSPKLWEYFYEQFF. CDR3 in DNA: TGTGCCAGCAGTCCGAAGTTGTGGGAGTACTTCTATGAGCAGTTCTTC.

The chain links TRBV7-9 to TRBJ2-3, with 15 positions matching TRBD2. J lost 1 base, V lost 5 bases, and 10 bases had no gene match. Germline V gene data show CDR1 as SEHNR and CDR2 as FQNEAQ (reference sequence). This CDR3 region has 19 residues. The CDR3 protein is CASSMGLAGGHIGTDTQYF. CDR3 nucleotide sequence: TGTGCCAGCAGCATGGGACTAGCGGGAGGCCATATTGGCACAGATACGCAGTATTTT.

This clonotype came up a few times. This sequence joins TRBV11-3 and TRBJ2-3, with 7 bases that match TRBD1. This CDR3 is built from 17 residues. V shed 4 bases, J shed 2 bases, and the junction held 12 bases outside the gene matches. Germline CDR1 reads SGHNT; CDR2 reads YENEEA. CDR3 nucleotides: TGTGCCAGCAGCTCCCCGGGGTGGGACAGCTCCACAGATACGCAGTATTTT. Its translation is CASSSPGWDSSTDTQYF.

This clonotype has a handful of counts. The chain combines TRBV12-3 or TRBV12-4 with TRBJ2-5; D may be TRBD1 (6 bases). The germline V and J ends were trimmed by 7 bases and 4 bases, with 16 bases remaining between them. The CDR3 sequence is 14 residues long. The CDR3 bases are TGTGCCAGCAACGTAGCAGGGGTCGGAGAGACCCAGTACTTC. Amino acids: CASNVAGVGETQYF.

This rearrangement joins TRBV24-1 to TRBJ2-1; a weak D match, TRBD2 (6 bases). The CDR3 is 17 amino acids. Trimming removed 5 bases at V and 8 bases at J, with 24 bases between. CDR1 is KGHDR, CDR2 SFDVKD, per germline. Here the CDR3 DNA reads TGTGCCACCAGTGCCCCCCCTTTGACTAGTTTTGAGGATGAGCAGTTCTTC. This translates into CATSAPPLTSFEDEQFF.

The J gene is TRBJ1-1, the V gene TRBV28; possibly TRBD1 for D (6 bases). The germline V gene encodes CDR1 MDHEN and CDR2 SYDVKM. V lost 9 bases and J lost 5, with 13 bases in between. The CDR3 runs to 12 residues. The chain's CDR3 is CASDRPGTEAFF. The CDR3 DNA reads as TGTGCCAGTGACAGGCCAGGGACTGAAGCTTTCTTT.

This clonotype was counted between two and nine times. The CDR3 coding sequence is TGTGCCAGTAGTAGAAGGACAGGGGGCGGGCAGCCCCAGCATTTT. Residues: CASSRRTGGGQPQHF. The chain couples TRBV19 to TRBJ1-5, with 11 bases matching TRBD1. The CDR3 has 15 amino acids. Germline CDR1 LNHDA, CDR2 SQIVND (reference sequence). The V segment lost 4 bases and the J segment 7 bases; nucleotides outside the gene matches: 6.

The chain is built from TRBV6-1 and TRBJ1-4; 10 bases agree with TRBD1. CDR1 and CDR2 (germline): MNHNS, SASEGT. With V trimmed by 8 bases and J by 11 bases, 8 bases remained unmatched. This CDR3 contains 13 residues. The CDR3, as DNA: TGTGCCAGCCTAGCCCGGGACAGGGGCAAACTGTTTTTT. Residues: CASLARDRGKLFF.

This clonotype has a count of ten or more. The chain is built from TRBV7-2 and TRBJ2-1; D not certain. The CDR3 runs 11 residues. Trimming shortened V by 3 bases and J by 8 bases, and 5 bases separated the two germline ends. The V gene's germline CDR1 is SGHTA and CDR2 FQGNSA. CDR3 coding DNA: TGTGCCAGCAGCTTGTGGGATGAGCAGTTCTTC. Its translation: CASSLWDEQFF. Filled out from reference TRBV7-2 and TRBJ2-1, the complete variable domain reads GAGVSQSPSNKVTEKGKDVELRCDPISGHTALYWYRQSLGQGLEFLIYFQGNSAPDKSGLPSDRFSAERTGGSVSTLTIQRTQQEDSAVYLCASSLWDEQFFGPGTRLTVL.

Note on this clonotype: This may be a read error, as it is one base from a much larger clone. The chain links TRBV11-2 to TRBJ2-5; 11 positions match TRBD2. The CDR3 runs 15 residues. Germline CDR1 SGHAT, CDR2 FQNNGV. The V and J ends lost 3 bases and 2 bases, in that order; junction bases with no gene match: 2. As DNA, the CDR3 is TGTGCCAGCAGCTTCCGGACTAGCGGGCAAGAGACCCAGTACTTC. Its protein is CASSFRTSGQETQYF.

This clonotype was counted at least ten times. This sequence joins TRBV7-2 and TRBJ1-5; the D gene is possibly TRBD1 (6 bases). Germline V lookup: CDR1 SGHTA, CDR2 FQGNSA. V gave up 6 bases and J gave up 4 bases, with 16 bases separating them. The CDR3 length is 15 residues. The chain's CDR3 is CASSRQQGPNQPQHF. As DNA, the CDR3 is TGTGCCAGCAGTCGACAACAGGGCCCGAATCAGCCCCAGCATTTT.

The chain employs TRBV6-5 and TRBJ1-1, with D possibly TRBD1 on 6 matching bases. This CDR3 spans 12 amino acids. The V gene lost 6 bases and the J gene lost 10 bases, with 15 bases spanning the gap. From germline, CDR1 is MNHEY and CDR2 SVGAGI. The CDR3 protein is CASSRGRGAAFF. For the CDR3, the DNA is TGTGCCAGCAGCAGGGGCAGAGGCGCAGCTTTCTTT.

The rearrangement joins TRBV4-3 to TRBJ2-2; D call uncertain. This CDR3 spans 13 amino acids. With 0 bases removed from V and 3 bases from J, the gap between germline ends came to 2 bases. The germline V gene has CDR1 LGHNA and CDR2 YSLEER. In DNA form, the CDR3 reads TGCGCCAGCAGCCAAGATTACACCGGGGAGCTGTTTTTT. Encoded protein: CASSQDYTGELFF.

V usage is TRBV6-6 and J usage is TRBJ2-1; TRBD2 agrees at 13 bases. The CDR3 sequence is 16 residues long. The germline V gene encodes CDR1 MNHNY and CDR2 SVGAGI (reference sequence). V was clipped by 5 bases and J by 8 bases; unmatched bases: 9. The CDR3 here is CASSQRGTSGIDEQFF. As DNA, the CDR3 is TGTGCCAGCAGTCAAAGGGGGACTAGCGGGATTGATGAGCAGTTCTTC.

The V gene is TRBV6-1, the J gene TRBJ2-7, with TRBD1 matching over 7 bases. Germline V CDR1 and CDR2: MNHNS, SASEGT. This CDR3 region has 13 residues. V lost 4 bases and J lost 3; bases outside the gene matches: 3. CDR3 nucleotides: TGTGCCAGCAGTGTAGACAGGGTCTACGAGCAGTACTTC. It translates to CASSVDRVYEQYF.

There are a few counts of this clonotype. CDR3: CASSYPKGSYYEQYF. CDR3 nucleotides: TGTGCCAGCAGTTACCCCAAGGGCTCCTACTACGAGCAGTACTTC. The V call is TRBV28, the J call TRBJ2-7; D is unclear. V shed 4 bases and J shed 3 bases, with 16 bases lying between them. Germline V gene data show CDR1 as MDHEN and CDR2 as SYDVKM. The CDR3 length is 15 residues.

This clonotype was observed a handful of times. The CDR3 DNA follows: TGTGCCAGCAGCTTGACGGGGCCTGGAAACACCATATATTTT. Its protein product is CASSLTGPGNTIYF. The chain combines TRBV5-6 with TRBJ1-3; tentatively, D is TRBD1 (5 bases). This CDR3 is 14 amino acids long. V lost 1 base and J lost 2, with 7 bases in between. Per the germline V gene, CDR1 is SGHDT and CDR2 is YYEEEE.

The chain carries TRBV4-1 and TRBJ1-3; no clear D. V dropped 0 bases and J dropped 4 bases, with 7 bases sitting between them. Germline CDR1 reads MGHRA; CDR2 reads YSYEKL. This CDR3 region has 14 residues. The CDR3 here is CASSQDFPGNTIYF. CDR3 sequence (DNA): TGCGCCAGCAGCCAAGATTTCCCGGGAAACACCATATATTTT.

This clonotype has a count of ten or more. V gene TRBV7-2 combines with J gene TRBJ1-6; D is possibly TRBD1 (5 bases). Germline CDR1 is SGHTA and CDR2 is FQGNSA. This CDR3 region has 15 residues. Trimming removed 2 bases at V and 11 bases at J, with 16 bases between. Here the CDR3 reads CASSLRELGLAPLHF. For the CDR3, the DNA is TGTGCCAGCAGCTTAAGAGAGCTGGGGCTGGCACCCCTCCACTTT.